This is a list of T cell receptor beta chains from one sample in a study of blood T cell repertoires in COVID-19. Generated by immunoSEQ multiplex PCR, the TCRdb table keeps only in-frame clones and is missing some. The sample includes about 300,000 clones, roughly 83% of them seen just once. The specimen sequenced was peripheral blood. All receptors come from a woman between 45 and 65 years old with acute or convalescent COVID-19. The CDR3 runs from the conserved cysteine through the conserved F or W. Each record gives: J gene, clone size, D gene, V gene, CDR3 protein, CDR3 DNA. D genes are given only for firm matches. Clone size is stated in some rows and not others, as once, few, many or a class when expanded.

TRBJ1-1,NA,NA,TRBV11-1,CASSLSKYRANTEAFF,TGTGCCAGCAGCTTAAGCAAGTATCGAGCGAACACTGAAGCTTTCTTT
TRBJ2-3,NA,NA,TRBV18,CASSLISTDTQYF,TGTGCCAGCTCACTAATTAGCACAGATACGCAGTATTTT
TRBJ1-2,NA,NA,TRBV5-1,CASSPRDTYGYTF,TGCGCCAGCAGCCCCCGGGACACCTATGGCTACACCTTC
TRBJ2-1,NA,NA,TRBV24-1,CATSGRVVNEQFF,TGTGCCACCAGTGGCCGCGTAGTCAATGAGCAGTTCTTC
TRBJ2-3,few,NA,TRBV19,CASTRAQTGSTDTQYF,TGTGCCAGTACTCGAGCCCAAACGGGTAGCACAGATACGCAGTATTTT
TRBJ1-2,NA,TRBD1,TRBV5-1,CASSWGGTVPFSTF,TGCGCCAGCAGCTGGGGCGGGACAGTTCCTTTCTCGACCTTC
TRBJ1-1,NA,NA,TRBV12-3/TRBV12-4,CASSTTGNTEAFF,TGTGCCAGCAGTACAACAGGGAACACTGAAGCTTTCTTT
TRBJ2-7,NA,NA,TRBV5-6,CASSYLMLYEQYF,TGTGCCAGCAGCTACCTAATGCTCTACGAGCAGTACTTC
TRBJ2-5,NA,NA,TRBV19,CASSITPGRQETQYF,TGTGCCAGTAGTATCACCCCCGGGAGACAAGAGACCCAGTACTTC
TRBJ2-4,NA,TRBD1,TRBV19,CASSQGTGGTKNIQYF,TGTGCCAGTAGCCAAGGGACAGGGGGTACCAAAAACATTCAGTACTTC
TRBJ2-7,NA,NA,TRBV5-6,CASSPAIPGLERSSYEQYF,TGTGCCAGCAGCCCCGCGATCCCAGGGCTAGAGAGAAGCTCCTACGAGCAGTACTTC
TRBJ2-5,once,TRBD2,TRBV6-4,CASSVDSGSCREYF,TGTGCCAGCAGTGTCGATAGCGGGAGTTGTCGCGAGTACTTC
TRBJ2-1,NA,TRBD2,TRBV5-1,CASKELAGYNEQFF,TGCGCCAGCAAAGAACTAGCGGGGTACAATGAGCAGTTCTTC
TRBJ2-3,NA,NA,TRBV20-1,CSASGRLRDNTDTQYF,TGCAGTGCTAGTGGTCGTTTGCGGGATAACACAGATACGCAGTATTTT
TRBJ1-6,NA,NA,TRBV5-6,CASSWRDSNSPLHF,TGTGCCAGCAGCTGGAGAGACAGTAATTCACCCCTCCACTTT
TRBJ2-3,NA,TRBD2,TRBV5-4,CAGTGTSGTRADTQYF,TGTGCCGGAACCGGGACTAGCGGGACAAGGGCAGATACGCAGTATTTT
TRBJ1-2,NA,NA,TRBV28,CASSQKYQGNYGYTF,TGTGCCAGCAGTCAAAAATATCAGGGGAACTATGGCTACACCTTC
TRBJ1-5,NA,NA,TRBV5-5,CASSLSRGYSNQPQHF,TGTGCCAGCAGCTTGTCTAGGGGATATAGCAATCAGCCCCAGCATTTT
TRBJ2-7,NA,NA,TRBV5-4,CASSLQAGSAPYEQYF,TGTGCCAGCAGCTTGCAGGCTGGTTCGGCCCCCTACGAGCAGTACTTC
TRBJ2-2,NA,NA,TRBV7-8,CASRQPPGSAGELFF,TGTGCCAGCAGACAACCCCCCGGGAGCGCCGGGGAGCTGTTTTTT
TRBJ2-1,NA,TRBD2,TRBV24-1,CATAQSGNSYNEQFF,TGTGCCACTGCACAGAGCGGGAACTCCTACAATGAGCAGTTCTTC
TRBJ1-1,NA,NA,TRBV27,CASLPSGANTEAFF,TGTGCCAGCCTTCCCTCGGGTGCTAACACTGAAGCTTTCTTT
TRBJ1-5,NA,NA,TRBV5-1,CASSPQPSSNQPQHF,TGCGCCAGCAGCCCACAACCCTCTAGCAATCAGCCCCAGCATTTT
TRBJ1-1,NA,NA,TRBV28,CASSPHTQGWTEAFF,TGTGCCAGCAGCCCCCACACGCAGGGGTGGACTGAAGCTTTCTTT
TRBJ1-5,NA,NA,TRBV28,CASSYSAQPQHF,TGTGCCAGCAGTTACTCCGCGCAGCCCCAGCATTTT
TRBJ2-1,NA,NA,TRBV5-4,CASSFKGVGEQFF,TGTGCCAGCAGCTTCAAGGGGGTGGGGGAGCAGTTCTTC
TRBJ1-4,NA,NA,TRBV4-2,CASSQTDRQDEKLFF,TGTGCCAGCAGCCAAACCGACAGGCAGGATGAAAAACTGTTTTTT
TRBJ1-5,NA,NA,TRBV4-1,CASSQSPGEGQPQHF,TGCGCCAGCAGCCAATCCCCAGGGGAAGGTCAGCCCCAGCATTTT
TRBJ2-1,NA,TRBD2,TRBV7-2,CASSLHGRGYNEQFF,TGTGCCAGCAGCTTACACGGGAGGGGATACAATGAGCAGTTCTTC
TRBJ2-7,NA,NA,TRBV6-5,CASRTNYEQYF,TGTGCCAGCAGGACAAACTACGAGCAGTACTTC
TRBJ1-2,NA,NA,TRBV28,CASSTGANYGYTF,TGTGCCAGTTCGACAGGAGCTAACTATGGCTACACCTTC
TRBJ2-1,NA,TRBD2,TRBV7-3,CASSPRLAGETEQFF,TGTGCCAGCAGCCCAAGACTAGCGGGAGAGACTGAGCAGTTCTTC
TRBJ2-7,NA,NA,TRBV6-5,CASSYSRVVNEQYF,TGTGCCAGCAGTTATTCCAGGGTGGTTAACGAGCAGTACTTC
TRBJ2-7,NA,TRBD2,TRBV28,CASETRREVFYEQYF,TGTGCCAGCGAGACCAGGCGGGAGGTCTTCTACGAGCAGTACTTC
TRBJ1-2,once,NA,TRBV4-2,CASSHRADGVYGYTF,TGTGCCAGCAGCCACCGAGCGGACGGGGTATATGGCTACACCTTC
TRBJ2-5,NA,NA,TRBV6-6,CASSYPQGGQETQYF,TGTGCCAGCAGTTACCCTCAGGGGGGCCAAGAGACCCAGTACTTC
TRBJ2-7,few,TRBD2,TRBV3-1/TRBV3-2,CASSQSVAGGSAYEQYF,TGTGCCAGCAGCCAATCGGTAGCGGGAGGGTCGGCCTACGAGCAGTACTTC
TRBJ1-4,NA,NA,TRBV19,CASSIGGETNEKLFF,TGTGCCAGTAGTATAGGCGGGGAAACTAATGAAAAACTGTTTTTT
TRBJ2-5,NA,TRBD1,TRBV10-3,CAITLTGIQETQYF,TGTGCCATCACCCTGACAGGGATCCAAGAGACCCAGTACTTC
TRBJ2-6,NA,NA,TRBV30,CAWRAVSGFPGSGANVLTF,TGTGCCTGGAGGGCGGTATCAGGGTTTCCGGGCTCTGGGGCCAACGTCCTGACTTTC
TRBJ2-1,NA,NA,TRBV6-1,CASSDRVGSYNEQFF,TGTGCCAGCAGTGATCGGGTGGGCTCCTACAATGAGCAGTTCTTC
TRBJ1-1,NA,NA,TRBV29-1,CSVEGAAFF,TGCAGCGTTGAGGGGGCAGCTTTCTTT
TRBJ1-1,NA,TRBD1,TRBV7-9,CASSLVDRGNTEAFF,TGTGCCAGCAGCTTAGTGGACAGGGGCAACACTGAAGCTTTCTTT
TRBJ2-3,NA,TRBD2,TRBV20-1,CSTGTRVTQYF,TGCAGTACCGGGACTAGGGTTACGCAGTATTTT
TRBJ1-1,NA,NA,TRBV14,CASSLQGSTEAFF,TGTGCCAGCAGTCTACAGGGTTCCACTGAAGCTTTCTTT
TRBJ2-7,NA,TRBD1,TRBV7-2,CASSPPPTGGEQYF,TGTGCCAGCAGCCCCCCGCCGACAGGGGGCGAGCAGTACTTC
TRBJ2-3,NA,NA,TRBV3-1/TRBV3-2,CASSRKTPGADTQYF,TGTGCCAGCAGCCGTAAAACTCCTGGTGCTGATACGCAGTATTTT
TRBJ1-6,few,NA,TRBV6-1,CASSASGVVPGSSPLHF,TGTGCCAGCAGTGCTTCCGGGGTGGTCCCCGGGAGTTCACCCCTCCACTTT
TRBJ1-5,NA,NA,TRBV6-2/TRBV6-3,CASSSPLGGDGQPQHF,TGTGCCAGCAGTTCCCCATTGGGGGGGGACGGTCAGCCCCAGCATTTT
TRBJ1-5,NA,TRBD1,TRBV5-1,CASSDGQGTQPQHF,TGCGCCAGCAGCGACGGACAGGGGACTCAGCCCCAGCATTTT
TRBJ2-5,NA,NA,TRBV14,CASSRSGTWRRTQYF,TGTGCCAGCAGCCGTTCCGGGACTTGGCGTCGGACCCAGTACTTC
TRBJ1-5,NA,TRBD1,TRBV6-5,CASRAPRDSPRPQHF,TGTGCCAGCAGGGCGCCCCGGGACAGTCCTAGGCCCCAGCATTTT
TRBJ2-5,NA,TRBD1,TRBV2,CASRERTGGETQYF,TGTGCCAGCCGAGAGCGGACAGGGGGGGAGACCCAGTACTTC